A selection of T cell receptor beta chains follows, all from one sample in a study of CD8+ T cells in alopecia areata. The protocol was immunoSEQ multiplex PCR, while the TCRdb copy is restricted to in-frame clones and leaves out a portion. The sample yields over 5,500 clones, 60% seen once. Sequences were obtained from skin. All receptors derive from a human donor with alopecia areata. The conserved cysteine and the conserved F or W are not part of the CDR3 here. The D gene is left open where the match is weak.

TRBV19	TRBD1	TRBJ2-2	ASSNRDSFTGELF
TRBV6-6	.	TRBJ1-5	ASSSGTGGSNQPQH
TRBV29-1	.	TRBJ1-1	SVEKGNTEAF
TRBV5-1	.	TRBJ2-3	ASSPPLGLTDTQY
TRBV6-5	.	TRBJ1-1	ASQRAAEAF
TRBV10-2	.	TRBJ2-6	ASSEPGAGANVLT
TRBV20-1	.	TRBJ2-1	SARTSNEQF
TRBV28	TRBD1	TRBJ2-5	ASSLGQGQETQY
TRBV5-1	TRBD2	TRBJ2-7	ASSPGLAGFGNDEQY
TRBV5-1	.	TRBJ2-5	ASSLAGETQY
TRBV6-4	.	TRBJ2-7	ASSDPFIHIQSPRYEQY